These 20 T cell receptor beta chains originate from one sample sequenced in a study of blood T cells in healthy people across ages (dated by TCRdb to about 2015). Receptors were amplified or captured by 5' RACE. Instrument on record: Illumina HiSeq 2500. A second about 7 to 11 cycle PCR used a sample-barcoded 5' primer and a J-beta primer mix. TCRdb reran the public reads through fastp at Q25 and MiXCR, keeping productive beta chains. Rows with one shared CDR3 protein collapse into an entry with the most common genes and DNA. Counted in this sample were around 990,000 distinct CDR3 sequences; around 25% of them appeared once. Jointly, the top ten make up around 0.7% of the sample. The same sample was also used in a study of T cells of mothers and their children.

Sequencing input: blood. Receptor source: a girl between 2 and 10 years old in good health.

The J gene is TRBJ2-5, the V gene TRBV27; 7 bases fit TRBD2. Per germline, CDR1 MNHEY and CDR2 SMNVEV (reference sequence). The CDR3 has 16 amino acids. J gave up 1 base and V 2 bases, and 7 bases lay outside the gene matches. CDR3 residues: CASSLDKGRAQETQYF. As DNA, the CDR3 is TGTGCCAGCAGTTTAGATAAGGGGAGGGCCCAAGAGACCCAGTACTTC.

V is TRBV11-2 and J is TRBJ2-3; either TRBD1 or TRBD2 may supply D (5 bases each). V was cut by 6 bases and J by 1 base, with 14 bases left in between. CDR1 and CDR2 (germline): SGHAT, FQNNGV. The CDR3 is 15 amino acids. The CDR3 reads CASRKPGLGTDTQYF. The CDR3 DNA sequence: TGTGCCAGCAGAAAACCGGGGCTAGGCACAGATACGCAGTATTTT.

The DNA of the CDR3 is TGCAGCGTTGGCGACGGGGGGCCCTACAATGAGCAGTTCTTC. Translating gives CSVGDGGPYNEQFF. The chain recombines TRBV29-1 with TRBJ2-1; a possible D gene is TRBD2 (7 bases). From germline, CDR1 is SQVTM and CDR2 ANQGSEA. V dropped 4 bases and J dropped 2 bases, with 12 bases sitting between them. The CDR3 has 14 amino acids.

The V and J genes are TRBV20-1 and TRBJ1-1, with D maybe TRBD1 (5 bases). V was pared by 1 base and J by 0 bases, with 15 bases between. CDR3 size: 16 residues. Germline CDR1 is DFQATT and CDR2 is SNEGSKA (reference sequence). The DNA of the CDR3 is TGCAGTGCTAGAGTTCTGGGGGGAGTGATGAACACTGAAGCTTTCTTT. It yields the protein CSARVLGGVMNTEAFF.

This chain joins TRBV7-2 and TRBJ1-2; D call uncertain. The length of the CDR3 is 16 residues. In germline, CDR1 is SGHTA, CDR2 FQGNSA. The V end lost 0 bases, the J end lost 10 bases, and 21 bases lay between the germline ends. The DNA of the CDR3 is TGTGCCAGCAGCTTAGCTGGAAGCCTGGGATCCGCGGTCTACACCTTC. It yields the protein CASSLAGSLGSAVYTF.

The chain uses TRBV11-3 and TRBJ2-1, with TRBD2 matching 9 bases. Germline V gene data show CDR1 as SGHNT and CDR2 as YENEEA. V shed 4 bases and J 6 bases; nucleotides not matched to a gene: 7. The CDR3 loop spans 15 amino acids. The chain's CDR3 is CASSYYGTSTNEQFF. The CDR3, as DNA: TGTGCCAGCAGCTATTACGGGACTAGCACCAATGAGCAGTTCTTC.

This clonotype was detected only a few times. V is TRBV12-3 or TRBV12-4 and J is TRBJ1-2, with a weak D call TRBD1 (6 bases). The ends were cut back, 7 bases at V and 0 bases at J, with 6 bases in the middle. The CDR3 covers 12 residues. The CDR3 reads CASTGANYGYTF. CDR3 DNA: TGTGCCAGCACAGGGGCTAACTATGGCTACACCTTC.

Written as DNA, the CDR3 is TGTGCCAGCAGTTCGACAGGCCAGAACACTGAAGCTTTCTTT. As protein: CASSSTGQNTEAFF. The V call is TRBV12-3 or TRBV12-4, the J call TRBJ1-1, with D tentatively TRBD1 (6 bases). The CDR3 has 14 residues. V was clipped by 4 bases and J by 1 base, with 10 bases between them.

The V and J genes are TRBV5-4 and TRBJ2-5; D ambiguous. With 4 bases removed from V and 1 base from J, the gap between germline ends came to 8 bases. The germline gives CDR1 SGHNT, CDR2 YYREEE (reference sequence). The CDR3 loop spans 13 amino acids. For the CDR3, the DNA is TGTGCCAGCAGCGGGGAAATCCAAGAGACCCAGTACTTC. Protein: CASSGEIQETQYF.

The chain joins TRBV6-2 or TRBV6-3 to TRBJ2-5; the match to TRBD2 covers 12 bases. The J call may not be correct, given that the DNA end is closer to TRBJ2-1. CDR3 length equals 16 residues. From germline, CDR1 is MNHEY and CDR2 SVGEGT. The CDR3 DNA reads TGTGCCAGCAGACAGACACTAGCGGGGGGATTCAATGAGCAGTTCTTC. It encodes CASRQTLAGGFNEQFF.

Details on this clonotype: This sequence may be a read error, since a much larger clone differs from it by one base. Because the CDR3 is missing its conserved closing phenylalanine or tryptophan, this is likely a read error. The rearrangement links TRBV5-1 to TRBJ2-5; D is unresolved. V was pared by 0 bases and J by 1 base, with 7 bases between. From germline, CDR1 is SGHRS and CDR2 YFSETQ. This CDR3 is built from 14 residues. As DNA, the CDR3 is TGCGCCAGCAGCTTGGACGTGGGCCAAGAGACCCAGTACTCC. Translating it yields CASSLDVGQETQYS.

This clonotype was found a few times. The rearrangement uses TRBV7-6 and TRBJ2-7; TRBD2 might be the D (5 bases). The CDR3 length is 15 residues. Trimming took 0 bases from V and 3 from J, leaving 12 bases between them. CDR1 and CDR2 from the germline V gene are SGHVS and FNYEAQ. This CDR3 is CASSLAGPGLYEQYF. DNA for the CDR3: TGTGCCAGCAGCTTAGCGGGCCCTGGACTCTACGAGCAGTACTTC.

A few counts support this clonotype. The CDR3 coding sequence is TGCGCCAGCAGCCAAGATCCCCGGTCTCATCAGCCCCAGCATTTT. This codes for CASSQDPRSHQPQHF. The genes are TRBV4-1 and TRBJ1-5; D uncertain. Germline V gene sequence: CDR1 MGHRA, CDR2 YSYEKL. CDR3 length equals 15 residues. V was cut by 0 bases and J by 5 bases, with 11 bases left in between.

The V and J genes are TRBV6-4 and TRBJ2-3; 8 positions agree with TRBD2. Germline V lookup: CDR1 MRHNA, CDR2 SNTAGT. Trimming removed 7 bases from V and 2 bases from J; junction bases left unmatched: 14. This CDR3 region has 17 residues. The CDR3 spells CASTEGGSGVNTDTQYF. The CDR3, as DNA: TGTGCCAGCACCGAGGGTGGTAGCGGGGTGAACACAGATACGCAGTATTTT.

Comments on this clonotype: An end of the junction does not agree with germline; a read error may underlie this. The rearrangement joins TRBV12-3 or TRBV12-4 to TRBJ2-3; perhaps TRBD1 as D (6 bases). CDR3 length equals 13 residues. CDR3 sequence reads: CASVTGNTDAQYF. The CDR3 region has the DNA TGTGCCAGTGTAACAGGGAACACAGATGCGCAGTATTTT.

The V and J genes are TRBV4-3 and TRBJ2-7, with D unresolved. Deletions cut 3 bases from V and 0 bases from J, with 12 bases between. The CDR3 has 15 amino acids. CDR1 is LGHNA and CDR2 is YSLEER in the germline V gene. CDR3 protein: CASSQGSHSSYEQYF. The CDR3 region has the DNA TGCGCCAGCAGCCAGGGTTCACATTCCTCCTACGAGCAGTACTTC.

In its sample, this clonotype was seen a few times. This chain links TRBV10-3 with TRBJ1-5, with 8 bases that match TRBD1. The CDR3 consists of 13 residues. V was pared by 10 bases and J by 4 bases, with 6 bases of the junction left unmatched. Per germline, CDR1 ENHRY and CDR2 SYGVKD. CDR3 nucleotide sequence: TGTGCCACCGGTCAGGGGGCTAATCAGCCCCAGCATTTT. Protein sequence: CATGQGANQPQHF.

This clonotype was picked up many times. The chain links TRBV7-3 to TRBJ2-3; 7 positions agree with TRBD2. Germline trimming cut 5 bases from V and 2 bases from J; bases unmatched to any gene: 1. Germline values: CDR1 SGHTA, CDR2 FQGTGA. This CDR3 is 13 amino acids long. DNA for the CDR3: TGTGCCAGCAGCCTAGCGGACACAGATACGCAGTATTTT. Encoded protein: CASSLADTDTQYF.

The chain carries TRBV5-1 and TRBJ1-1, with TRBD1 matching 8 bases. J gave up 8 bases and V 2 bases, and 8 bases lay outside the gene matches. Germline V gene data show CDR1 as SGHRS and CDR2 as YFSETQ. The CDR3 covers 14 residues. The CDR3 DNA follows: TGCGCCAGCAGCTTCGAGACAGGGGCTCGCGAAGCTTTCTTT. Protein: CASSFETGAREAFF.

CDR3 sequence: CASSGTGYDEQYF. The DNA for the CDR3 is TGTGCCAGCAGTGGGACAGGGTACGACGAGCAGTACTTC. The V and J genes are TRBV2 and TRBJ2-5; 8 bases are shared with TRBD1. Gene TRBJ2-7 matches the end of the DNA better, so the J call may be wrong. From germline, CDR1 is SNHLY and CDR2 FYNNEI. The CDR3 sequence is 13 residues long.